Listed below are T cell receptor beta chains from one sample, sequenced in a study of T-cell reconstitution after alpha-beta-depleted transplantation in children. One entry per CDR3 protein, called by TCRdb with MiXCR from the PCR reads. Found here are roughly 590,000 distinct CDR3 sequences, approximately 16% of them singletons; the top ten hold under 1.2%. The input for sequencing was PBMCs from the stem cell graft donor, taken from the stem cell graft. The source is a human donor who donated a stem cell graft to a child with acute myeloid leukemia. Both conserved end residues are part of each CDR3. Expanded clones get a size class; other rows say once, few or many, or leave the size out.

v_gene	abundance	j_gene	CDR3aa
TRBV20-1	many	TRBJ2-1	CSAILAGGSTYNEQFF
TRBV10-1	NA	TRBJ2-2	CASSESGLVTGELFF
TRBV29-1	NA	TRBJ2-1	CSVVGTPYNEQFF
TRBV10-3	NA	TRBJ1-5	CAISDLGLNQPQHF
TRBV7-2	many	TRBJ1-2	CASSLYYGYTF
TRBV20-1	many	TRBJ2-1	CSARVRDRVDEQFF
TRBV7-9	few	TRBJ1-2	CASTSLRDTFGYGYTF
TRBV20-1	few	TRBJ2-3	CSASSEADTQYF
TRBV29-1	NA	TRBJ1-5	CSAKQVWGQPQHF
TRBV12-3/TRBV12-4	many	TRBJ2-1	CASSLATGKSYNEQFF
TRBV12-3/TRBV12-4	many	TRBJ1-5	CASSRETGTGGQPQHF
TRBV12-3/TRBV12-4	NA	TRBJ1-4	CASRGTDNEKLFF
TRBV15	few	TRBJ2-1	CATSRGQGLLRDEQFF
TRBV2	NA	TRBJ2-5	CASSFNGQGAETQYF
TRBV9	NA	TRBJ2-5	CASSRRAIPQETQYF
TRBV12-3/TRBV12-4	NA	TRBJ2-2	CASSSVWTGETGELFF
TRBV5-1	few	TRBJ2-1	CASSLAVGGGALGNNEQFF
TRBV11-2	few	TRBJ2-5	CASRHYREQETQYF
TRBV12-3/TRBV12-4	NA	TRBJ1-5	CASSQLYNQPQHF
TRBV7-2	NA	TRBJ2-7	CASSFAGARGEQYF
TRBV18	NA	TRBJ2-7	CASSPQDRYEQYF
TRBV20-1	many	TRBJ2-7	CSARGIGGLPYEQYF
TRBV6-8	few	TRBJ2-2	CASSYSDRAGELFF
TRBV12-3/TRBV12-4	many	TRBJ1-5	CASSPDTYSNQPQHF
TRBV20-1	many	TRBJ2-7	CSARALQQGAYEQYF
TRBV5-5	many	TRBJ1-1	CASSLRDRPNTEAFF
TRBV10-3	many	TRBJ2-1	CAISESTVEQFF
TRBV3-1	NA	TRBJ2-1	CASCTPGLAGVSSYNEQFF
TRBV20-1	medium-sized	TRBJ1-5	CSARQGAQNQPQHF
TRBV5-1	few	TRBJ1-2	CASSLSQDYGYTF
TRBV11-1	NA	TRBJ2-5	CASSRKTGYQETQYF
TRBV29-1	many	TRBJ1-5	CSVIWVRDWPPQHF